This TCR beta chain stems from a study of cytomegalovirus exposure and HLA in healthy donors. Findings and limits, study-wide: Productive rates of about 90% or about 30% were seen for most TCR beta V segments in an earlier analysis. More clonal expansion characterized HLA-associated TCR beta chains than equally common others in a later analysis.

A remark on this clone: Antigen specificity is unknown.

This CDR3 is built from 14 residues. Germline V lookup: CDR1 SGHRS, CDR2 YFSETQ. V lost 1 base and J lost 7, with 15 bases in between. 60 Vbeta and 13 Jbeta primers were used in PCR. The assay was immunoSEQ multiplex PCR, and TCRdb's table has in-frame clones only and misses some. Seen here are roughly 120,000 clones, 65% to 80% observed once, and the top ten hold approximately 1%. The specimen was PBMCs. The TCR comes from a human donor in good health. The chain has TRBV5-1 and TRBJ2-7; no clear D. The CDR3 DNA is TGCGCCAGCAGCTTGCTGAACCCCACGAGTGAGCAGTACTTC. Its translation is CASSLLNPTSEQYF.